Below, 12 T cell receptor beta chains from the same sample are listed, as sequenced in a study of blood T cell repertoires in COVID-19. Produced via immunoSEQ multiplex PCR; TCRdb's table is partial and in-frame only. Of about 190,000 clones in the sample, 65% to 80% are singletons; the top ten hold around 12%. Sequencing input: peripheral blood. Every receptor here comes from a woman aged 45-65 years with acute or convalescent COVID-19.

The chain combines TRBV7-8 with TRBJ2-3, with TRBD2 matching 7 bases. Germline V gene data show CDR1 as SGHVS and CDR2 as FQNEAQ. There are 16 residues in the CDR3. Unmatched junction bases numbered 6, after V lost 3 bases and J lost 0 bases. CDR3 nucleotide sequence: TGTGCCAGCAGCTTCCCCTGGGGGGGGAGCACAGATACGCAGTATTTT. Amino acid sequence: CASSFPWGGSTDTQYF.

The chain joins TRBV5-4 to TRBJ1-2; possible D gene TRBD1, 5 bases. The CDR3 contains 14 residues. With 0 bases removed from V and 4 bases from J, the gap between germline ends came to 10 bases. CDR1 is SGHNT and CDR2 is YYREEE in the germline V gene (reference sequence). CDR3 protein: CASSLDQGGYGYTF. In nucleotides, the CDR3 is TGTGCCAGCAGCTTGGATCAGGGAGGCTATGGCTACACCTTC. Full variable domain (missing parts from reference TRBV5-4 and TRBJ1-2): ETGVTQSPTHLIKTRGQQVTLRCSSQSGHNTVSWYQQALGQGPQFIFQYYREEENGRGNFPPRFSGLQFPNYSSELNVNALELDDSALYLCASSLDQGGYGYTFGSGTRLTVV.

In its sample, this clone was seen once. CDR3 sequence reads: CASSPYRVNTEAFF. CDR3 bases: TGTGCCAGCTCACCCTACAGGGTGAACACTGAAGCTTTCTTT. The chain employs TRBV18 and TRBJ1-1; TRBD1 might be the D (6 bases). There are 14 residues in the CDR3. V dropped 3 bases and J dropped 0 bases, with 8 bases sitting between them. Germline-derived CDR1 and CDR2 are KGHSH and LQKENI. Using reference TRBV18 and TRBJ1-1 for the parts outside the CDR3, the full variable domain is NAGVMQNPRHLVRRRGQEARLRCSPMKGHSHVYWYRQLPEEGLKFMVYLQKENIIDESGMPKERFSAEFPKEGPSILRIQQVVRGDSAAYFCASSPYRVNTEAFFGQGTRLTVV.

This chain connects TRBV6-5 to TRBJ2-3; 8 nucleotides line up with TRBD1. Trimming cost V 4 bases and J 9 bases; bases outside gene matches: 3. The CDR3 length is 12 residues. Germline assignment: CDR1 MNHEY and CDR2 SVGAGI. CDR3 amino acids: CASSLDRATQYF. DNA for the CDR3: TGTGCCAGCAGTTTGGACAGGGCAACGCAGTATTTT.

The chain recombines TRBV30 with TRBJ1-6; weak D call: TRBD1 (5 bases). With 4 bases removed from V and 8 bases from J, the gap between germline ends came to 12 bases. The V gene's germline CDR1 is GTSNPN and CDR2 SVGIG (reference sequence). This CDR3 spans 13 amino acids. CDR3 sequence reads: CAWTGRVDSPLHF. DNA of the CDR3: TGTGCCTGGACGGGCAGGGTAGATTCACCCCTCCACTTT.

The chain has TRBV27 and TRBJ1-5; 8 bases map to TRBD1. Germline V gives CDR1 MNHEY, CDR2 SMNVEV (reference sequence). This CDR3 is built from 15 residues. Trimming took 9 bases from V and 2 from J; bases not matched to a gene: 9. The CDR3 nucleotides read TGTGCCAGTCAGGGGACAGGCTTGGGCAATCAGCCCCAGCATTTT. As protein: CASQGTGLGNQPQHF.

This sequence joins TRBV25-1 and TRBJ1-1; tentatively, D is TRBD1 (5 bases). Per the germline V gene, CDR1 is MGHDK and CDR2 is SYGVNS. The germline V and J ends were trimmed by 3 bases and 4 bases, with 12 bases remaining between them. The CDR3 spans 14 residues. In DNA form, the CDR3 reads TGTGCCAGCAGTGACCCCCAGGGTATCACTGAAGCTTTCTTT. This sequence encodes CASSDPQGITEAFF.

The chain links TRBV19 to TRBJ1-5, with D possibly being TRBD1 (5 bases). The CDR3 covers 17 residues. CDR1 LNHDA and CDR2 SQIVND come from the germline V gene (reference sequence). V lost 3 bases to trimming and J lost 0 bases, with 15 bases between them. CDR3 sequence: CASSMSLGGYSNQPQHF. For the CDR3, the DNA is TGTGCCAGTAGTATGAGTTTGGGGGGGTATAGCAATCAGCCCCAGCATTTT. Together with reference TRBV19 and TRBJ1-5, the CDR3 gives the full variable domain: DGGITQSPKYLFRKEGQNVTLSCEQNLNHDAMYWYRQDPGQGLRLIYYSQIVNDFQKGDIAEGYSVSREKKESFPLTVTSAQKNPTAFYLCASSMSLGGYSNQPQHFGDGTRLSIL.

The rearrangement joins TRBV19 to TRBJ1-5, with 7 bases matching TRBD1. The CDR3 runs to 15 residues. V shed 0 bases and J 4 bases; nucleotides not matched to a gene: 3. The germline V gene has CDR1 LNHDA and CDR2 SQIVND (reference sequence). Written as DNA, the CDR3 is TGTGCCAGTAGTATAGAGGACAGGCCAAATCAGCCCCAGCATTTT. Translation gives CASSIEDRPNQPQHF.

The chain carries TRBV7-2 and TRBJ2-7, with D perhaps TRBD2 (6 bases). The germline CDR1 and CDR2 sequences are SGHTA and FQGNSA. V lost 5 bases and J 6 bases, leaving 17 bases between the germline ends. CDR3 length: 14 amino acids. The CDR3 region has the DNA TGTGCCAGCAGCCTCGGGACTGGCTTTGGCGAGCAGTACTTC. Its protein product is CASSLGTGFGEQYF.

The chain has TRBV9 and TRBJ1-2; the match to TRBD1 covers 9 bases. Losses at the gene ends were 4 bases for V and 1 base for J; bases not matched to a gene: 8. CDR1 and CDR2 (germline): SGDLS, YYNGEE. The CDR3 runs 16 residues. CDR3 protein: CASSPGTGRDNYGYTF. The CDR3 DNA reads as TGTGCCAGCAGCCCTGGGACAGGGAGGGATAACTATGGCTACACCTTC.

This chain uses TRBV9 with TRBJ2-1, with TRBD2 matching over 7 bases. J gave up 6 bases and V 0 bases, and 9 bases lay outside the gene matches. The CDR3 runs to 16 residues. The germline V gene has CDR1 SGDLS and CDR2 YYNGEE. In nucleotides, the CDR3 is TGTGCCAGCAGCGTAGTCCCGGCGGGAGCTAGCAATGAGCAGTTCTTC. Encoded protein: CASSVVPAGASNEQFF.